The 10 T cell receptor beta chains presented below share a single source sample, sequenced in a study of glioma-infiltrating T cells after dendritic cell vaccination. The method was immunoSEQ multiplex PCR; TCRdb's version includes in-frame clones alone and lacks a portion of them. The sample consists of about 92,000 clones, around 84% of them appearing once. The material sequenced was blood, taken before dendritic cell vaccination. The receptors stem from a human donor with glioblastoma.

V and J are TRBV14 and TRBJ2-7; 9 bases are shared with TRBD1. The CDR3 is 15 amino acids. Looked up from germline, CDR1 is SGHDN and CDR2 is FVKESK. V was clipped by 5 bases and J by 2 bases; unmatched bases: 7. The CDR3 DNA is TGTGCCAGCAGCATACCGGGACAGGGAGCCTACGAGCAGTACTTC. It encodes CASSIPGQGAYEQYF.

The rearrangement links TRBV6-1 to TRBJ1-1, with 7 bases fitting TRBD1. Germline lookup yields CDR1 MNHNS and CDR2 SASEGT. This CDR3 is built from 15 residues. J lost 4 bases, V lost 7 bases, and 12 bases had no gene match. CDR3 nucleotides: TGTGCCAGCATTAATCGCAGGGGGTGGGTCACTGAAGCTTTCTTT. It is translated as CASINRRGWVTEAFF.

The rearrangement links TRBV6-5 to TRBJ2-3; D is possibly TRBD2 (6 bases). This CDR3 region has 15 residues. The germline gives CDR1 MNHEY, CDR2 SVGAGI. V lost 2 bases and J 2 bases, leaving 11 bases between the germline ends. The DNA of the CDR3 is TGTGCCAGCAGTTACGCGGGGACGTACACAGATACGCAGTATTTT. Its translation is CASSYAGTYTDTQYF.

The chain uses TRBV10-3 and TRBJ1-5; TRBD1 might be the D (6 bases). The CDR3 contains 16 residues. Trimming stripped 0 bases from V and 1 base from J, with 10 bases between. The germline gives CDR1 ENHRY, CDR2 SYGVKD. The CDR3: CAISESGQGSNQPQHF. CDR3 sequence (DNA): TGTGCCATCAGTGAGTCTGGCCAGGGGAGCAATCAGCCCCAGCATTTT.

The V and J genes are TRBV29-1 and TRBJ1-1; 12 positions match TRBD1. Trimming cost V 7 bases and J 0 bases; bases outside gene matches: 9. Germline V gene sequence: CDR1 SQVTM, CDR2 ANQGSEA. This CDR3 is 16 amino acids long. The CDR3 coding sequence is TGCAGCGCTCGGGACAGGGGGCAATGGGTGAACACTGAAGCTTTCTTT. Translating gives CSARDRGQWVNTEAFF.

This chain uses TRBV28 with TRBJ2-7; 12 bases agree with TRBD2. The V and J ends lost 6 bases and 2 bases, in that order; junction bases with no gene match: 11. The germline V gene has CDR1 MDHEN and CDR2 SYDVKM. The CDR3 length is 17 residues. This CDR3 reads CASSPPWTSGNAYEQYF. CDR3 nucleotide sequence: TGTGCCAGCAGCCCGCCGTGGACTAGCGGGAATGCCTACGAGCAGTACTTC.

This clone appeared a few times. The V and J genes are TRBV28 and TRBJ2-2; 9 positions agree with TRBD2. V lost 3 bases and J lost 1; bases outside the gene matches: 6. Germline CDR1 MDHEN, CDR2 SYDVKM. The CDR3 covers 17 residues. As DNA, the CDR3 is TGTGCCAGCAGTTTCAGCCTAGCGGGAATGAACACCGGGGAGCTGTTTTTT. This codes for CASSFSLAGMNTGELFF.

The chain links TRBV27 to TRBJ2-7; D possibly corresponds to TRBD1 (6 bases). Germline V CDR1 and CDR2: MNHEY, SMNVEV (reference sequence). This CDR3 has 18 residues. Trimming took off 3 bases at V and 1 base at J, with 22 bases between the two ends. The CDR3 is CASSLFPPPSTGSYEQYF. In DNA form, the CDR3 reads TGTGCCAGCAGTTTGTTCCCCCCCCCGAGCACAGGGTCCTACGAGCAGTACTTC.

The chain links TRBV6-5 to TRBJ1-1, with D possibly TRBD1 on 6 matching bases. The CDR3 runs 15 residues. Germline V gene data show CDR1 as MNHEY and CDR2 as SVGAGI. V was trimmed by 0 bases and J by 1 base, leaving 9 bases between them. In DNA form, the CDR3 reads TGTGCCAGCAGTTACTCGACCAGGGGGAACACTGAAGCTTTCTTT. Its translation is CASSYSTRGNTEAFF.

This clone has just one count. V usage is TRBV7-9 and J usage is TRBJ2-1, with unresolved D. Trimming pared 5 bases from V and 8 bases from J, leaving 7 bases between. The germline gives CDR1 SEHNR, CDR2 FQNEAQ (reference sequence). CDR3 length: 11 amino acids. The CDR3 sequence: CASSKDYEQFF. In DNA form, the CDR3 reads TGTGCCAGCAGCAAAGACTATGAGCAGTTCTTC.